Sequencing of this T cell receptor (beta chain) was carried out in a study of T-cell reconstitution after alpha-beta-depleted transplantation in children. Ten or more counts support this clonotype. From germline, CDR1 is DFQATT and CDR2 SNEGSKA (reference sequence). The CDR3 length is 16 residues. V was cut by 0 bases and J by 5 bases, with 19 bases left in between. Preparing the TCRbeta library involved the use of unique molecular identifiers. TCRdb re-called the PCR reads through MiXCR, storing one row per CDR3 protein. The table lists hundreds of thousands of distinct CDR3 sequences, roughly 17% of them singletons.

V usage is TRBV20-1 and J usage is TRBJ1-2; D remains unclear. Sample: PBMCs from the stem cell graft donor, taken from the stem cell graft. The receptor was derived from a human donor who donated a stem cell graft to a child with acute myeloid leukemia. CDR3 protein: CSARDRQEFAAYGYTF. The DNA of the CDR3 is TGCAGTGCTAGAGATCGGCAGGAATTTGCCGCATATGGCTACACCTTC.